This T cell receptor (beta chain) was sequenced during a study of T cells after yellow fever vaccination. Turning to this clonotype: This may be a read error, as it is one base from a much larger clone.

From the 5' RACE reads, TCRdb called clonotypes with MiXCR, one entry per CDR3 protein. The table records some 54,000 distinct CDR3 sequences, 6.5% to 8.5% of them present only once. The source material was CD8+ T cells not binding an NS4B(214-222) dextramer, sorted from PBMCs, sampled about 49 days after the first yellow fever vaccination. The receptor was derived from a man between 18 and 35 years old who received the YFV17D yellow fever vaccine.

DNA for the CDR3: TGTGCCAGCAGTTTCGGGGAGAAGCAGCCCCAGCATTTT. Amino acids: CASSFGEKQPQHF. The chain has TRBV12-3 or TRBV12-4 and TRBJ1-5; D ambiguous. Trimming left V 3 bases short and J 7 bases short, with 10 bases between. The CDR3 is 13 residues long.